This TCR beta chain was recovered during a study of blood T cells in healthy people across ages. This clonotype was seen only once. What it binds is unknown. General study findings and limits: CMV status of donors was not determined, possibly confounding expanded clonotype changes. PBMC samples, being unsorted, prevented any conclusive comparison of naive and antigen-experienced cells. Both higher diversity and more naive CD4+ cells marked long-lived donors when set against aged donors.

The CDR3 has 15 residues. The germline V gene has CDR1 DFQATT and CDR2 SNEGSKA (reference sequence). The ends were cut back, 6 bases at V and 2 bases at J, with 18 bases in the middle. Using a J-beta primer mix together with a sample-barcoded 5' primer, a second PCR was run for about 6 to 11 cycles. Every sample returned 2.5 million or more CDR3-containing paired-end reads. TCRdb analysed the 5' RACE reads with MiXCR anew, one entry per CDR3 protein. The sample contains around 650,000 distinct CDR3 sequences, roughly 43% of which appear only once. This chain joins TRBV20-1 and TRBJ2-3; TRBD1 is a possible D gene (6 bases). The source is an older man in good health. The material sequenced was blood. The CDR3 coding sequence is TGCAGTGCCTACCACCAGGGGTGGTTCACAGATACGCAGTATTTT. It encodes CSAYHQGWFTDTQYF.